This T cell receptor beta chain was sequenced in a study of blood T cell repertoires in COVID-19. Turning to the study itself: Researchers got acute and convalescent COVID-19 samples from the United States, Italy and Spain. T cells, B-cell-depleted T cells, or PBMCs provided the cDNA or gDNA that served as material.

TCRdb's copy holds only in-frame clones and misses some; the assay was immunoSEQ multiplex PCR. The sample has about 270,000 clones; around nine tenths are singletons. V gave up 5 bases and J gave up 9 bases, with 11 bases separating them. Germline-derived CDR1 and CDR2 are MNHEY and SVGAGI. This CDR3 is 12 amino acids long. V and J are TRBV6-5 and TRBJ1-5; D might be TRBD1 (5 bases). The sequenced material came from peripheral blood. This sequence was found in a man in his forties with active or convalescent COVID-19. The CDR3 DNA is TGTGCCAGCAGTCAACGGGGGGGGCCCCAGCATTTT. This codes for CASSQRGGPQHF.